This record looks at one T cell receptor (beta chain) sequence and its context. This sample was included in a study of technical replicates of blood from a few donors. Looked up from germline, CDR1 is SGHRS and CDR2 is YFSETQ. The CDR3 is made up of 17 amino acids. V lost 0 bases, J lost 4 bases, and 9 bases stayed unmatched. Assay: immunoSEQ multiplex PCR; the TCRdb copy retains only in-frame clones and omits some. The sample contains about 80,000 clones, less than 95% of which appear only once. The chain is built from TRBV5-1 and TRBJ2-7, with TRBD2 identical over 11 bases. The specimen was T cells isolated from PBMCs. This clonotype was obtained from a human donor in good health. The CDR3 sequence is CASSLANKVAGGYEQYF. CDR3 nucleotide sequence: TGCGCCAGCAGCTTGGCCAATAAGGTAGCGGGAGGGTACGAGCAGTACTTC.